This passage covers 26 T cell receptor beta chains from one sample sequenced in a study of shared clonotypes between healthy human individuals (dated by TCRdb to 2018 to 2020). Library generation was performed with the immunoSEQ multiplex PCR assay. In TCRdb, the immuneACCESS table is reduced to in-frame sequences with V and J assigned. These tables do not hold every clone; where another copy was compared, an unresolved V gene accounts for under half, and the others remain unexplained. The sample table shows a few hundred thousand clones, and roughly three quarters are seen once. The top ten clones comprise around 12% of the sample. Sequencing input: PBMCs. Receptors originate from a woman aged 40 to 50 in good health. Some clones in this sample may be carry-over from other donors' samples.

As concerns this clone: A read error is the likely source, as a far larger clone sits one nucleotide away. V gene TRBV29-1 combines with J gene TRBJ1-5; 9 bases fit TRBD1. The germline CDR1 and CDR2 sequences are SQVTM and ANQGSEA. The CDR3 length is 13 residues. CDR3 nucleotides: TGCAGCGTTGCGGACAGGGGCGATCAGCCCCAGCAGTTT. Protein: CSVADRGDQPQQF.

This clone was picked up many times. Given a much more abundant clone one base away, this may be a read error. V is TRBV7-9 and J is TRBJ2-1; D uncertain. Germline CDR1 SEHNR, CDR2 FQNEAQ (reference sequence). The CDR3 contains 11 residues. V lost 3 bases and J lost 3, with 0 bases in between. The CDR3 DNA reads TGTGCCAGCAGCTTCTACAATGAGCAGTTCTTC. Encoded protein: CASSFYNEQFF.

This chain links TRBV10-2 with TRBJ2-7, with 10 nucleotides matching TRBD2. V lost 4 bases and J lost 2; bases outside the gene matches: 5. The CDR3 contains 15 residues. In germline, CDR1 is WSHSY, CDR2 SAAADI. CDR3 amino acids: CASSAGTSVTYEQYF. In DNA, the CDR3 is TGCGCCAGCAGTGCCGGGACTAGCGTAACCTACGAGCAGTACTTC.

The chain joins TRBV9 to TRBJ1-2; D call uncertain. Deletions cut 0 bases from V and 8 bases from J, with 8 bases between. Per germline, CDR1 SGDLS and CDR2 YYNGEE. The CDR3 runs 12 residues. The CDR3: CASSVDVGGYTF. DNA of the CDR3: TGTGCCAGCAGCGTAGATGTTGGAGGCTACACCTTC.

The V call is TRBV7-3, the J call TRBJ2-5, with 14 bases fitting TRBD2. The CDR3 runs to 16 residues. Germline trimming cut 5 bases from V and 5 bases from J; bases unmatched to any gene: 7. Germline-derived CDR1 and CDR2 are SGHTA and FQGTGA. The DNA of the CDR3 is TGTGCCAGCAGCACCGGACTAGCGGGAGGCCGGGAGACCCAGTACTTC. Protein product: CASSTGLAGGRETQYF.

The chain links TRBV7-2 to TRBJ2-2; TRBD2 matches 7 bases. The CDR3 loop spans 15 amino acids. The J segment lost 7 bases and the V segment lost 5 bases, leaving 10 bases of the junction unmatched. Germline loops: CDR1 SGHTA, CDR2 FQGNSA. CDR3: CASSLLARAGGELFF. Written as DNA, the CDR3 is TGTGCCAGCAGCCTACTAGCGCGAGCTGGCGGGGAGCTGTTTTTT.

The rearrangement uses TRBV20-1 and TRBJ1-4, with no clear D. This CDR3 is built from 11 residues. CDR1 and CDR2 (germline): DFQATT, SNEGSKA (reference sequence). CDR3 sequence reads: CSTVTNEKLFF. Here the CDR3 DNA reads TGCAGCACAGTAACTAATGAAAAACTGTTTTTT.

The chain carries TRBV21-1 and TRBJ2-3; the table's TRBD2 call for D was not verified on the DNA. TRBV21-1 is a pseudogene. The CDR3 runs to 17 residues. CDR3 bases: TGTGCCAGCAGCAAAGCGAGCCACCGTCCTAGCACAGATACGCAGTATTTT. This codes for CASSKASHRPSTDTQYF.

CDR3 sequence: CASSEGQVNEQFF. The DNA for the CDR3 is TGTGCCAGCAGTGAGGGCCAAGTAAATGAGCAGTTCTTC. V and J are TRBV25-1 and TRBJ2-1, with D hard to call. Trimming stripped 3 bases from V and 7 bases from J, with 10 bases between. CDR3 length equals 13 residues. Germline values: CDR1 MGHDK, CDR2 SYGVNS.

Turning to this clone: Only one base separates this from a far larger clonotype, so it likely reflects a read error. This rearrangement joins TRBV6-1 to TRBJ2-4; D gene ambiguous. This CDR3 contains 15 residues. Per the germline V gene, CDR1 is MNHNS and CDR2 is SASEGT. CDR3 in amino acids: CASSDFLGRSNTQYF. The CDR3, as DNA: TGTGCCAGCAGTGATTTTTTAGGCAGGAGTAACACTCAGTACTTC.

CDR3 in amino acids: CASSAGQTYEQYF. The CDR3 DNA follows: TGTGCCAGCAGTGCGGGACAAACCTACGAGCAGTACTTC. V usage is TRBV2 and J usage is TRBJ2-7, with D perhaps TRBD1 (6 bases). The CDR3 is made up of 13 amino acids. CDR1 SNHLY and CDR2 FYNNEI come from the germline V gene. V lost 4 bases and J lost 2, with 9 bases in between.

This chain joins TRBV18 and TRBJ1-2; 11 bases align to TRBD1. The CDR3 covers 13 residues. Per the germline V gene, CDR1 is KGHSH and CDR2 is LQKENI. V lost 4 bases, J lost 10 bases, and 5 bases stayed unmatched. CDR3 region: CASSLGQGGTYTF. The DNA for the CDR3 is TGTGCCAGCTCACTGGGACAGGGGGGAACCTACACCTTC.

The genes are TRBV27 and TRBJ2-7; D not certain. The CDR3 contains 13 residues. Germline CDR1 is MNHEY and CDR2 is SMNVEV (reference sequence). V was trimmed by 0 bases and J by 6 bases, leaving 9 bases between them. The CDR3 sequence: CASSLSPGSEQYF. CDR3 bases: TGTGCCAGCAGTTTATCGCCCGGGTCCGAGCAGTACTTC.

The chain links TRBV6-1 to TRBJ1-5, with a tentative D call TRBD1 (5 bases). The length of the CDR3 is 14 residues. V was cut by 3 bases and J by 3 bases, with 9 bases left in between. Germline V gene sequence: CDR1 MNHNS, CDR2 SASEGT. The CDR3 protein is CASSESGINQPQHF. CDR3 DNA: TGTGCCAGCAGTGAGTCAGGGATCAATCAGCCCCAGCATTTT.

This clone was picked up many times. This chain links TRBV6-4 with TRBJ1-1, with D possibly matching TRBD1 (5 bases). The CDR3 runs 14 residues. Per the germline V gene, CDR1 is MRHNA and CDR2 is SNTAGT. Trimming shortened V by 3 bases and J by 6 bases, and 14 bases separated the two germline ends. The CDR3: CASSEATGSPEAFF. In DNA form, the CDR3 reads TGTGCCAGCAGTGAGGCAACAGGTTCCCCTGAAGCTTTCTTT.

About this clone itself: The junction does not match germline at one end; this may be a read error. The chain carries TRBV5-1 and TRBJ2-1; 10 bases map to TRBD2. CDR1 and CDR2 from the germline V gene are SGHRS and YFSETQ. The CDR3 has 14 amino acids. Here the CDR3 reads CASSGDSGRIEQFF. The CDR3 DNA sequence: TGCGCTAGCAGCGGGGATAGCGGGAGGATTGAGCAGTTCTTC. The variable domain in full, with the rest retrieved from reference TRBV5-1 and TRBJ2-1, is KAGVTQTPRYLIKTRGQQVTLSCSPISGHRSVSWYQQTPGQGLQFLFEYFSETQRNKGNFPGRFSGRQFSNSRSEMNVSTLELGDSALYLCASSGDSGRIEQFFGPGTRLTVL.

This sequence joins TRBV7-8 and TRBJ1-3; TRBD1 is a possible D gene (5 bases). The length of the CDR3 is 16 residues. The V and J ends lost 5 bases and 1 base respectively, with 15 bases between them. Germline lookup yields CDR1 SGHVS and CDR2 FQNEAQ. This CDR3 is CASSQGIRASGNTIYF. The CDR3 region has the DNA TGTGCCAGCAGCCAAGGGATCAGGGCGTCTGGAAACACCATATATTTT.

In this sample, this clone turned up many times. This sample also contains other DNA sequences that code for the same CDR3. The V and J genes are TRBV7-9 and TRBJ1-2; D call uncertain. The V gene lost 5 bases and the J gene lost 4 bases, with 11 bases spanning the gap. The CDR3 runs 13 residues. Germline V lookup: CDR1 SEHNR, CDR2 FQNEAQ (reference sequence). In nucleotides, the CDR3 is TGTGCCAGCAGCATCAGCTCCCTCTATGGCTACACCTTC. It codes for CASSISSLYGYTF. Full variable domain (outside the CDR3, taken from reference TRBV7-9 and TRBJ1-2): DTGVSQNPRHKITKRGQNVTFRCDPISEHNRLYWYRQTLGQGPEFLTYFQNEAQLEKSRLLSDRFSAERPKGSFSTLEIQRTEQGDSAMYLCASSISSLYGYTFGSGTRLTVV.

The rearrangement links TRBV15 to TRBJ2-7; the D gene could be TRBD1 or TRBD2 (5 bases each). CDR1 and CDR2 (germline): LNHNV, YYDKDF (reference sequence). V was cut by 3 bases and J by 0 bases, with 6 bases left in between. The CDR3 is made up of 13 amino acids. This chain's CDR3 is CATSRGRSYEQYF. CDR3 sequence (DNA): TGTGCCACCAGCAGGGGACGCTCCTACGAGCAGTACTTC.

To note about this clone: With a far larger clone one base away, a read error is the likely cause. The chain uses TRBV30 and TRBJ2-7; TRBD2 is a possible D gene (5 bases). V was pared by 0 bases and J by 3 bases, with 9 bases between. The CDR3 has 13 residues. From germline, CDR1 is GTSNPN and CDR2 SVGIG (reference sequence). In DNA form, the CDR3 reads TGTGCCTGGAGTGTCCCGGAGGTCTACGAGCAGTACTTC. This gives the protein CAWSVPEVYEQYF.

This clone has only a few counts. CDR3 coding DNA: TGTGCCAGTAGTATCGCTTCCCCTGTTGGGATTGCCTACGAGCAGTACTTC. As protein: CASSIASPVGIAYEQYF. This rearrangement joins TRBV19 to TRBJ2-7; D call uncertain. Germline V gene data show CDR1 as LNHDA and CDR2 as SQIVND (reference sequence). V dropped 3 bases and J dropped 2 bases, with 20 bases sitting between them. The CDR3 runs to 17 residues. The variable domain in full, with the rest retrieved from reference TRBV19 and TRBJ2-7, is DGGITQSPKYLFRKEGQNVTLSCEQNLNHDAMYWYRQDPGQGLRLIYYSQIVNDFQKGDIAEGYSVSREKKESFPLTVTSAQKNPTAFYLCASSIASPVGIAYEQYFGPGTRLTVT.

The chain joins TRBV18 to TRBJ2-5, with 7 bases that match TRBD2. The CDR3 spans 14 residues. Germline values: CDR1 KGHSH, CDR2 LQKENI. J lost 8 bases, V lost 3 bases, and 9 bases had no gene match. The CDR3 here is CASSPLQREGTQYF. In DNA, the CDR3 is TGTGCCAGCTCACCCCTTCAGAGGGAGGGAACCCAGTACTTC.

J is TRBJ1-2 and V is TRBV2; D may be TRBD1 (6 bases). The CDR3 is 14 amino acids. CDR1 and CDR2 (germline): SNHLY, FYNNEI. V was shortened by 6 bases and J by 8 bases, with 19 bases between the two germline ends. The CDR3: CASRRAGGRRGYTF. The DNA for the CDR3 is TGTGCCAGCAGACGGGCGGGGGGGCGCCGAGGCTACACCTTC.

DNA for the CDR3: TGCGCCAGCAGCTTGGGTCCCGGGCTCCTCGAGCAGTACTTC. It specifies CASSLGPGLLEQYF. The J gene is TRBJ2-7, the V gene TRBV5-1; D call uncertain. V lost 0 bases to trimming and J lost 6 bases, with 13 bases between them. The germline V gene encodes CDR1 SGHRS and CDR2 YFSETQ. The CDR3 is 14 residues long. The entire variable domain, with the rest obtained from reference TRBV5-1 and TRBJ2-7, is as follows: KAGVTQTPRYLIKTRGQQVTLSCSPISGHRSVSWYQQTPGQGLQFLFEYFSETQRNKGNFPGRFSGRQFSNSRSEMNVSTLELGDSALYLCASSLGPGLLEQYFGPGTRLTVT.

This clone was detected once. This chain uses TRBV28 with TRBJ2-7; no firm D call. V lost 5 bases to trimming and J lost 0 bases, with 14 bases between them. CDR1 and CDR2 (germline): MDHEN, SYDVKM. The CDR3 is 15 amino acids. The CDR3 DNA follows: TGTGCCAGCAGTCCGGTTCGAGCCTTCTCCTACGAGCAGTACTTC. This sequence encodes CASSPVRAFSYEQYF.

The rearrangement joins TRBV28 to TRBJ2-7; TRBD2 matches at 7 bases. Trimming at V came to 0 bases and at J to 4 bases, leaving 15 bases not matched to a gene. The CDR3 loop spans 18 amino acids. CDR1 and CDR2 from the germline V gene are MDHEN and SYDVKM. CDR3 residues: CASSLWPGGRAKGYEQYF. The CDR3 region has the DNA TGTGCCAGCAGTTTATGGCCCGGGGGGAGGGCAAAGGGATACGAGCAGTACTTC. The entire variable domain, with the rest obtained from reference TRBV28 and TRBJ2-7, is as follows: DVKVTQSSRYLVKRTGEKVFLECVQDMDHENMFWYRQDPGLGLRLIYFSYDVKMKEKGDIPEGYSVSREKKERFSLILESASTNQTSMYLCASSLWPGGRAKGYEQYFGPGTRLTVT.